This is a list of T cell receptor beta chains from one sample in a study of shared clonotypes between healthy human individuals. Method: immunoSEQ multiplex PCR; TCRdb's copy keeps in-frame clones and lacks some. The data hold roughly 1,100,000 clones, with about 75% observed a single time. Sample: memory CD4+ T cells sorted from blood. The receptors come from a man aged 18 to 35 in good health. CDR3s include the opening cysteine and the closing phenylalanine or tryptophan. The order of the fields is J gene, V gene, clone size, D gene, CDR3 DNA, CDR3 protein. The D gene is left open where the match is weak. Part of the rows lack a size; the others show once, few, many or a class for expanded clones.

TRBJ2-5 TRBV7-2 NA NA TGTGCCAGCAACCGGTGGGGGGAGACCCAGTACTTC CASNRWGETQYF
TRBJ2-1 TRBV29-1 NA TRBD2 TGCAGCGTTGACCCGGGACTAGCGGGCCTCGGTGAGCAGTTCTTC CSVDPGLAGLGEQFF
TRBJ2-3 TRBV27 many TRBD2 TGTGCCAGCAGTACCCCAGCGGGGGGCTTGCAGTATTTT CASSTPAGGLQYF
TRBJ1-2 TRBV7-9 NA TRBD1 TGTGCCAGCAGCTCATCTGACAGGGTTGGCTACACCTTC CASSSSDRVGYTF
TRBJ1-1 TRBV19 NA NA TGTGCCAGCCGATCTAACACTGAAGCTTTCTTT CASRSNTEAFF
TRBJ2-4 TRBV10-3 NA NA TGTGCCATCAGTGGCGTAGGGGGAAACCAAAACATTCAGTACTTC CAISGVGGNQNIQYF
TRBJ2-5 TRBV4-1 NA NA TGCGCCAGCAGCCAAGATGAACAAGAGACCCAGTACTTC CASSQDEQETQYF
TRBJ1-1 TRBV19 NA NA TGTGCCAGTAGTATAGTAGGGTACACTGAAGCTTTCTTT CASSIVGYTEAFF
TRBJ1-3 TRBV30 NA NA TGTGCCTGGAGTGGTCGGGGAGGTGGGCCTGGAAACACCATATATTTT CAWSGRGGGPGNTIYF
TRBJ1-2 TRBV5-1 NA NA TGCGCCAGCAGCAAAGGACAGCCCAGTTTGTATGGCTACACCTTC CASSKGQPSLYGYTF
TRBJ1-2 TRBV7-2 NA TRBD1 TGTGCCAGCAGCACCTGGACAGGCGGCTATGGCTACACCTTC CASSTWTGGYGYTF
TRBJ2-6 TRBV15 once TRBD1 TGTGCCACCAGCAGGGGACGACAGGGGGGCCTTCTTGGGGCCAACGTCCTGACTTTC CATSRGRQGGLLGANVLTF
TRBJ2-7 TRBV11-2 NA NA TGTGCCAGCAGCTTAGCCGGGGGAAGGGCCTACGAGCAGTACTTC CASSLAGGRAYEQYF
TRBJ1-1 TRBV18 NA NA TGTGCCAGCTCACCACCGGACTGGAGCACTGAAGCTTTCTTT CASSPPDWSTEAFF
TRBJ2-7 TRBV21-1 NA NA TGTGCCAGCAGAGGGAGAAGCTACGAGCAGTACTTC CASRGRSYEQYF
TRBJ1-2 TRBV5-6 NA NA TGTGCCAGCAGCTTGGGTTTGTGGGGCAGAGAGAACTATGGCTACACCTTC CASSLGLWGRENYGYTF
TRBJ2-1 TRBV30 NA NA TGTGCCTGGTCCTACTTGGGACCCACCGGGGAGCAGTTCTTC CAWSYLGPTGEQFF
TRBJ2-7 TRBV5-4 NA TRBD1 TGTGCCAGCAGCCCGGGGGGACAGGGGCAGAACGAGCAGTACTTC CASSPGGQGQNEQYF
TRBJ2-2 TRBV19 NA TRBD2 TGTGCCAGTAGTAGGGGCTTAGCGGGGGGCTACACCGGGGAGCTGTTTTTT CASSRGLAGGYTGELFF
TRBJ1-2 TRBV6-5 NA NA TGTGCCAGCAGTTACGATACCACCTATGGCTACACCTTC CASSYDTTYGYTF
TRBJ2-3 TRBV7-2 NA NA TGTGCCAGCAGGTCTAGCACAGATACGCAGTATTTT CASRSSTDTQYF
TRBJ1-5 TRBV25-1 NA NA TGTGCCAGCAGTGTAGAGGGGGATCAGCCCCAGCATTTT CASSVEGDQPQHF
TRBJ1-2 TRBV6-5 NA NA TGTGCCAGCACCGCAGACCACTATGGCTACACCTTC CASTADHYGYTF
TRBJ2-3 TRBV9 NA NA TGTGCCAGCAGCGGGCAAGATACGCAGTATTTT CASSGQDTQYF
TRBJ1-2 TRBV29-1 NA TRBD1 TGCAGCGCGGCGGACAGGGGGCCCTATGGCTACACCTTC CSAADRGPYGYTF
TRBJ2-4 TRBV7-2 NA NA TGTGCCAGCAAACAGGGAAACATTCAGTACTTC CASKQGNIQYF
TRBJ2-3 TRBV7-2 few NA TGTGCCAGCAGCACCCGAGGGGGGGGTAGCACAGATACGCAGTATTTT CASSTRGGGSTDTQYF
TRBJ2-5 TRBV7-2 few NA TGTGCCAGCAGCTCTAGGACACGCGGCGAGACCCAGTACTTC CASSSRTRGETQYF
TRBJ2-7 TRBV4-1 once NA TGCGCCAGCAGCCAAATTACGTCGGGTAGCGGCTACGAGCAGTACTTC CASSQITSGSGYEQYF
TRBJ2-3 TRBV28 NA NA TGTGCCAGCAGTCCCCGCCCCACGGGCTGGCAGTATTTT CASSPRPTGWQYF
TRBJ2-7 TRBV11-2 NA TRBD1 TGTGCCAGCAGCTTGTCAGGGGGCTTTTACGAGCAGTACTTC CASSLSGGFYEQYF
TRBJ1-1 TRBV18 NA NA TGTGCCAGCTCTCATTCGGAGCTGAGGACTGAAGCTTTCTTT CASSHSELRTEAFF
TRBJ2-1 TRBV11-2 NA TRBD2 TGTGCCAGCAGCTTAGACCGCGGGAGCAATGAGCAGTTCTTC CASSLDRGSNEQFF
TRBJ2-7 TRBV30 NA NA TGTGCCTGGAGACCCCCCGGGGGGCGTGAGCAGTACTTC CAWRPPGGREQYF
TRBJ1-5 TRBV7-8 NA NA TGTGCCAGCAGCTTAGTGACAGGCCAGCCCCAGCATTTT CASSLVTGQPQHF
TRBJ2-1 TRBV10-3 NA TRBD2 TGTGCCATCAGGGGTGGATCCGGGACTAATGACGATGAGCAGTTCTTC CAIRGGSGTNDDEQFF
TRBJ1-4 TRBV20-1 NA NA TGCAGTGTAGTGGTTCGTGAAAAACTGTTTTTT CSVVVREKLFF
TRBJ1-4 TRBV25-1 NA TRBD1 TGTGCCAGCAGTGACCCGGGACAGGGCGGGGAAAAACTGTTTTTT CASSDPGQGGEKLFF
TRBJ1-2 TRBV20-1 few NA TGCAGTGCTATCGGGTATGATGGCTACACCTTC CSAIGYDGYTF
TRBJ2-3 TRBV11-2 NA TRBD2 TGTGCCAGCACTCGGGAGGGCTTAACAGATACGCAGTATTTT CASTREGLTDTQYF
TRBJ1-1 TRBV9 NA TRBD1 TGTGCCAGCAGAAAAGGGGACAGCAGTACTTTAGAAGCTTTCTTT CASRKGDSSTLEAFF
TRBJ2-4 TRBV28 few TRBD2 TGTGCCAGCAGTCCCGGGGGGGCCCAAAACATTCAGTACTTC CASSPGGAQNIQYF
TRBJ2-5 TRBV30 NA NA TGTGCCTGCGGCGGACCGTACCAAGAGACCCAGTACTTC CACGGPYQETQYF
TRBJ1-2 TRBV10-3 NA NA TGTGCCATCAGTGAGGCTTTCCCCGACTCTTATGGCTACACCTTC CAISEAFPDSYGYTF
TRBJ2-5 TRBV29-1 NA NA TGCAGCGTTGTCCTAGGGGGGGCCCGAGAGACCCAGTACTTC CSVVLGGARETQYF
TRBJ2-7 TRBV10-2 NA NA TGCGCCAGCAGTAGGACAGCCTATGGAGGGCAGTACTTC CASSRTAYGGQYF
TRBJ2-2 TRBV27 NA NA TGTGCCAGCAGTTTATGGGACCCGCGGAACACCGGGGAGCTGTTTTTT CASSLWDPRNTGELFF
TRBJ1-1 TRBV20-1 few NA TGCAGTGCTATGCAGAGGGAGGAGGCTTTCTTT CSAMQREEAFF
TRBJ1-5 TRBV30 NA TRBD1 TGTGCCTGGAGTGTCCAGGGGGCCGGTCAGCCCCAGCATTTT CAWSVQGAGQPQHF
TRBJ2-5 TRBV4-1 NA NA TGCGCCAGCAGCCAAGATCAAGTGGGGCAGGAGACCCAGTACTTC CASSQDQVGQETQYF